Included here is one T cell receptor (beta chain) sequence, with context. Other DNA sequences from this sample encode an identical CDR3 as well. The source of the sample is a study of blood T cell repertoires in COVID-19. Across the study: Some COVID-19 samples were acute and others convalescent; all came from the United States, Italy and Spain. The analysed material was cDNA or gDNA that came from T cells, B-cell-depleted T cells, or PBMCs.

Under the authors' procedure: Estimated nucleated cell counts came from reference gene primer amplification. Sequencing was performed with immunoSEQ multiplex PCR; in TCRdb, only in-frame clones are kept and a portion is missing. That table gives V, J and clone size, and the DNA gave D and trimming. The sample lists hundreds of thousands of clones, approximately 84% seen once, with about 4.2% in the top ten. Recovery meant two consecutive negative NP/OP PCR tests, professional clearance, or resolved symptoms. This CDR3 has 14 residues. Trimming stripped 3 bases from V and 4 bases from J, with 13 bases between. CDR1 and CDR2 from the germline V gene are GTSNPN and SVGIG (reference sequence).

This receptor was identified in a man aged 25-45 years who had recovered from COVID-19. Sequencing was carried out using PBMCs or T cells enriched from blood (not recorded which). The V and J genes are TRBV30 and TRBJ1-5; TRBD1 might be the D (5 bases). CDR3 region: CAWSPGQGNQPQHF. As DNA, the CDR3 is TGTGCCTGGAGCCCCGGGCAGGGAAATCAGCCCCAGCATTTT.